This T cell receptor (beta chain) was sequenced during a study of blood T cell repertoires in COVID-19. On the study more broadly: Both acute and convalescent COVID-19 samples were obtained from the United States, Italy and Spain. The cDNA or gDNA used as material had been derived from T cells, B-cell-depleted T cells, or PBMCs.

Methods used by the authors: Using reference gene primer amplification, nucleated cell counts were estimated. Here immunoSEQ multiplex PCR was the method, and the copy in TCRdb shows in-frame clones only, minus some. The DNA gave D and trimming, while V, J and clone size come from that table. The table shows about 43,000 clones, with over 70% occurring only once. The germline V gene has CDR1 SGHTA and CDR2 FQGTGA. This CDR3 spans 14 amino acids. V lost 1 base to trimming and J lost 7 bases, with 8 bases between them. The genes are TRBV7-3 and TRBJ1-6, with D possibly being TRBD1 (5 bases). This receptor was obtained from a human donor in a cohort sampled during active COVID-19. Sequences were obtained from peripheral blood. DNA for the CDR3: TGTGCCAGCAGCTTAATAGGGGAAAATTCACCCCTCCACTTT. Its protein product is CASSLIGENSPLHF.